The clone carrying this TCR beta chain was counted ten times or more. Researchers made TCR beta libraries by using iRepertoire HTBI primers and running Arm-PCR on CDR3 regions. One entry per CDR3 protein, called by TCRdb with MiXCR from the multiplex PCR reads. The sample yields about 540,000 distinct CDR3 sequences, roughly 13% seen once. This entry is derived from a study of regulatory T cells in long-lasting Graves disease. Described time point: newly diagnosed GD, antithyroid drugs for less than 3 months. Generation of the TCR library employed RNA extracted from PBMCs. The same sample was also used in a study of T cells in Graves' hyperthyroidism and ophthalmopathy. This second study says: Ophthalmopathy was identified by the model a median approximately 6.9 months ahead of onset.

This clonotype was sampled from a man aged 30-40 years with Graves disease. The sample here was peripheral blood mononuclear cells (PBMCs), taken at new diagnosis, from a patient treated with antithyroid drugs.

CDR3: CASRDREGLAGVEQFF. The DNA of the CDR3 is TGCGCCAGCAGGGACCGCGAGGGACTAGCGGGAGTAGAGCAGTTCTTC. The gene calls are TRBV5-1 and TRBJ2-1, with 14 bases fitting TRBD2. V trimming: 5 bases; J trimming: 10 bases; junction bases outside the gene matches: 11. Germline values: CDR1 SGHRS, CDR2 YFSETQ. The CDR3 loop spans 16 amino acids.